This T cell receptor beta chain emerged from a study of T cell responses to AZD1222 COVID-19 vaccine. Across the study: The study pooled second doses at about 4 or about 12 weeks. Notes on the study in general: Spike-specific TCR repertoires showed rising breadth and depth after two AZD1222 doses. Reportedly, nearly half of unique spike TCRs recognized epitopes outside B.1.351/B.1.1.7 mutations. A mostly white British donor set with more females was recruited, and clonal diversity was possibly underestimated.

A word on this clone: Its antigen remains unidentified.

Clones were read by immunoSEQ multiplex PCR, and TCRdb kept only the in-frame ones, dropping some. Of about 140,000 clones detected, roughly 90% appear once; the ten largest clones hold 2.5% to 3.5%. The CDR3 is made up of 13 amino acids. The ends were cut back, 0 bases at V and 14 bases at J, with 11 bases in the middle. Germline V gene data show CDR1 as MNHNY and CDR2 as SVGAGI (reference sequence). The material sequenced was peripheral blood, taken on day 0 of AZD1222 vaccination. The clonotype originates from an adult in good health. The V call is TRBV6-6, the J call TRBJ1-6, with unresolved D. The CDR3 DNA sequence: TGTGCCAGCAGTTACTCGGGGAAAGGGTCCCTCCACTTT. This sequence encodes CASSYSGKGSLHF.